This TCR beta chain comes out of a study of T cell responses to AZD1222 COVID-19 vaccine. A note on this clone: Its matching antigen is unknown.

This CDR3 region has 12 residues. Germline values: CDR1 LGHDT, CDR2 YNNKEL (reference sequence). With 5 bases clipped from V and 8 bases from J, the junction kept 5 bases outside the gene matches. Study observations and caveats: Across the whole spike, CD4 TCRs peaked at regions 160-218 and 743-854. Spike-specific TCR breadth and depth rose after two AZD1222 doses. Of the AZD1222 recipients, only five to seven were seropositive at baseline.

Here immunoSEQ multiplex PCR was the method, and the copy in TCRdb shows in-frame clones only, minus some. The profile shows 140,000 or so clones, 92% of them singletons. This TCR derives from an adult in good health. The source was peripheral blood, collected on day 0 of AZD1222 vaccination. This chain joins TRBV3-1 (or the pseudogene TRBV3-2) and TRBJ1-2, with 7 bases matching TRBD1. This CDR3 reads CASSTGQRGYTF. The CDR3 DNA reads as TGTGCCAGCAGCACGGGACAGAGGGGCTACACCTTC.